These 6 T cell receptor beta chains were all obtained from the same sample, sequenced in a study of immune cell composition in non-small cell lung cancer. TCRdb keeps only in-frame clones here, not all; method: immunoSEQ multiplex PCR. The data show about 2,700 clones, around 80% seen once. Source material: lung tumor tissue. The receptors here all came from a human donor with non-small cell lung cancer.

V and J are TRBV2 and TRBJ2-2; D might be TRBD1 (6 bases). The germline V and J ends were trimmed by 4 bases and 0 bases, with 9 bases remaining between them. Germline CDR1 SNHLY, CDR2 FYNNEI. CDR3 length: 15 amino acids. Here the CDR3 DNA reads TGTGCCAGCAGTGGAGAGGGGGCGAACACCGGGGAGCTGTTTTTT. Protein: CASSGEGANTGELFF.

V gene TRBV2 combines with J gene TRBJ2-2, with D tentatively TRBD1 (5 bases). V gave up 4 bases and J gave up 4 bases, with 13 bases separating them. The CDR3 extends over 15 amino acids. Germline CDR1 reads SNHLY; CDR2 reads FYNNEI. The CDR3 here is CASSGQGRGTGELFF. The CDR3 DNA sequence: TGTGCCAGCAGTGGGCAGGGTCGAGGCACCGGGGAGCTGTTTTTT.

The chain is built from TRBV30 and TRBJ1-3; D unclear. CDR1 and CDR2 from the germline V gene are GTSNPN and SVGIG (reference sequence). The V end lost 2 bases, the J end lost 4 bases, and 6 bases lay between the germline ends. The CDR3 loop spans 12 amino acids. CDR3 bases: TGTGCCTGGAGTTTCAGGGGAAACACCATATATTTT. Residues: CAWSFRGNTIYF.

This sequence joins TRBV6-5 and TRBJ1-2; TRBD1 is a possible D gene (6 bases). The CDR3 covers 14 residues. In germline, CDR1 is MNHEY, CDR2 SVGAGI. The V gene lost 8 bases and the J gene lost 4 bases, with 17 bases spanning the gap. CDR3 bases: TGTGCCAGCTCCGAGGGGGTTATCCCCTATGGCTACACCTTC. Translating it yields CASSEGVIPYGYTF.

This clone has just a few counts. The chain uses TRBV5-1 and TRBJ2-7; 11 bases align to TRBD1. The trim removed 5 bases at V and 3 bases at J, leaving 7 bases unmatched. The CDR3 has 15 amino acids. Germline V gene lookup returns CDR1 SGHRS and CDR2 YFSETQ. CDR3 coding DNA: TGCGCCAGCAGGGTGGACAGGGGGCCGGTCTACGAGCAGTACTTC. Protein sequence: CASRVDRGPVYEQYF. The complete variable domain, with remaining parts taken from reference TRBV5-1 and TRBJ2-7, reads KAGVTQTPRYLIKTRGQQVTLSCSPISGHRSVSWYQQTPGQGLQFLFEYFSETQRNKGNFPGRFSGRQFSNSRSEMNVSTLELGDSALYLCASRVDRGPVYEQYFGPGTRLTVT.

This sequence joins TRBV6-5 and TRBJ2-7; possible D gene TRBD1, 5 bases. This CDR3 is built from 13 residues. Germline V CDR1 and CDR2: MNHEY, SVGAGI. Trimming pared 6 bases from V and 6 bases from J, leaving 15 bases between. The DNA of the CDR3 is TGTGCCAGCAGCCTACTAAGGGGTAGCGAGCAGTACTTC. It specifies CASSLLRGSEQYF.